Following are 4 T cell receptor beta chains from one sample sequenced in a study of T cells in Graves' hyperthyroidism and ophthalmopathy. Regions amplified from RNA transcripts were the TCR beta CDR3 regions. RT-PCR in the first round (using the HTBI primer set) targeted the TCR CDR3. TCRdb passed the multiplex PCR reads through MiXCR, listing each CDR3 protein once. In the table there are around 360,000 distinct CDR3 sequences, 13% to 15% of which are singletons. Specimen: blood. These receptors were collected from a woman aged 55-70 years with Graves' ophthalmopathy.

This clonotype showed up just a few times. CDR3: CASSDLAGRNTIYF. The CDR3 bases are TGTGCCAGTAGTGACCTTGCGGGTCGGAACACCATATATTTT. The rearrangement links TRBV19 to TRBJ1-3; D unclear. Trimming took 5 bases from V and 7 from J, leaving 15 bases between them. The germline CDR1 and CDR2 sequences are LNHDA and SQIVND (reference sequence). The CDR3 is made up of 14 amino acids.

The sample holds many counts of this clonotype. The genes are TRBV20-1 and TRBJ2-5; 9 nucleotides line up with TRBD1. Germline V gene data show CDR1 as DFQATT and CDR2 as SNEGSKA (reference sequence). V lost 6 bases, J lost 4 bases, and 12 bases stayed unmatched. CDR3 length: 15 residues. The CDR3 loop is CSASRWGQGGETQYF. In DNA, the CDR3 is TGCAGTGCCTCTAGGTGGGGACAGGGTGGAGAGACCCAGTACTTC.

This clonotype appeared many times. This chain connects TRBV25-1 to TRBJ2-1; D is possibly TRBD2 (6 bases). The CDR3 sequence is 15 residues long. V lost 4 bases, J lost 5 bases, and 15 bases lay in between. From germline, CDR1 is MGHDK and CDR2 SYGVNS. CDR3 sequence reads: CASSASVWGDNEQFF. CDR3 bases: TGTGCCAGCAGTGCCTCGGTATGGGGGGACAATGAGCAGTTCTTC.

This clonotype has only a few counts. The chain has TRBV9 and TRBJ2-6; D could derive from TRBD1 or TRBD2 (5 bases each). The CDR3 spans 18 residues. V dropped 4 bases and J dropped 0 bases, with 17 bases sitting between them. The germline V gene encodes CDR1 SGDLS and CDR2 YYNGEE. The CDR3 sequence is CASSPQRPGLSGANVLTF. CDR3 nucleotide sequence: TGTGCCAGCAGCCCCCAGCGGCCAGGGCTCTCTGGGGCCAACGTCCTGACTTTC.